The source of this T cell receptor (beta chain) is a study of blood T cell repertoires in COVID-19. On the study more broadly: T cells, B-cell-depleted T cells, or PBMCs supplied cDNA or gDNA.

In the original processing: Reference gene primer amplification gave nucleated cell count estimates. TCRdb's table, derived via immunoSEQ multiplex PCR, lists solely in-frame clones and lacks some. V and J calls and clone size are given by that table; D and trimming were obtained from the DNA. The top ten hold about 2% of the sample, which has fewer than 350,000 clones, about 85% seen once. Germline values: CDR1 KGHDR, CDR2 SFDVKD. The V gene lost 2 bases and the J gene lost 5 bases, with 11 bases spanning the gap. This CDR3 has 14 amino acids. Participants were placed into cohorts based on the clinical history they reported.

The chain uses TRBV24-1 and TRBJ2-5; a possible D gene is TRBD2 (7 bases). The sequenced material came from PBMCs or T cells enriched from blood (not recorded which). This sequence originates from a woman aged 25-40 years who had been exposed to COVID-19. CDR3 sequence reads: CATSDSGGLETQYF. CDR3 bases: TGTGCCACCAGTGATTCCGGGGGGCTTGAGACCCAGTACTTC.